Sequencing of this T cell receptor beta chain was carried out in a study of metastatic and nonmetastatic thyroid tumors. Study-level background: Repertoires from blood and tumor or nodule tissue of malignant and benign thyroid patients were compared. Whole-study findings and limits: When malignant thyroid tumors were compared with benign nodules, TCR beta diversity was reportedly significantly higher in the malignant tumors. This held in both blood and tumor samples.

This clone was picked up many times. What it binds is unknown. This CDR3 has 17 amino acids. The trim removed 6 bases at V and 0 bases at J, leaving 17 bases unmatched. The germline V gene encodes CDR1 DFQATT and CDR2 SNEGSKA (reference sequence). Original analysis: It was from CDR3 differences across clinicopathological groups that a distant-metastasis classifier for papillary thyroid cancer was built. MiXCR re-clonotyped the PCR reads for TCRdb. It is TCRdb's table, rather than the study itself, that gives the V and J calls and clone size. The data contain about 24,000 clones, approximately 24% of them singletons. Thyroid surgery took place with no prior treatment in any patient.

Sequencing was done on a sample of blood. This TCR derives from a female donor with papillary thyroid cancer or a benign thyroid nodule (not recorded which). Some clones in this sample may be carry-over from other donors' samples. This chain connects TRBV20-1 to TRBJ2-7, with 7 bases fitting TRBD1. CDR3 DNA: TGCAGTGCCGCTTACTTAGCAGGGGGTTCAAGCTCCTACGAGCAGTACTTC. Protein sequence: CSAAYLAGGSSSYEQYF.